Below are 21 T cell receptor beta chains sequenced from a single sample in a study of identical twins. TCRdb redid the calling of the 5' RACE reads with MiXCR, one entry per CDR3 protein. This sample has hundreds of thousands of distinct CDR3 sequences, with approximately 13% found just once. These sequences were also reported in another study, on yellow fever vaccine responses in identical twins.

Sequenced sample: PBMCs. The receptors were sampled from a woman between 18 and 30 years old in good health.

This clonotype was seen more than once but under ten times. The J gene is TRBJ2-2, the V gene TRBV12-5; no firm D call. Trimming took 7 bases from V and 6 from J, leaving 9 bases between them. This CDR3 comprises 12 residues. Germline CDR1 and CDR2: LGHNT and FRNRAP. The CDR3 here is CASAWSAGELFF. In DNA, the CDR3 is TGTGCTAGTGCCTGGAGTGCCGGGGAGCTGTTTTTT.

There are a few counts of this clonotype. The CDR3 protein is CASSLVVAGNNSPLHF. CDR3 in DNA: TGTGCCAGCAGCTTAGTCGTGGCAGGGAATAATTCACCCCTCCACTTT. This chain links TRBV7-2 with TRBJ1-6, with D maybe TRBD1 (5 bases). Germline lookup yields CDR1 SGHTA and CDR2 FQGNSA. Trimming took off 1 base at V and 5 bases at J, with 12 bases between the two ends. This CDR3 contains 16 residues.

This clonotype has ten or more counts. The V gene is TRBV10-3, the J gene TRBJ2-1; D possibly corresponds to TRBD1 (5 bases). Germline values: CDR1 ENHRY, CDR2 SYGVKD. CDR3 length: 14 amino acids. With 2 bases removed from V and 2 bases from J, the gap between germline ends came to 7 bases. The CDR3 region is CAISEMTAYNEQFF. The CDR3 nucleotides read TGTGCCATCAGTGAGATGACAGCCTACAATGAGCAGTTCTTC.

This clonotype came up many times. This chain connects TRBV9 to TRBJ2-4; TRBD1 might be the D (5 bases). V lost 6 bases, J lost 7 bases, and 14 bases lay in between. The CDR3 extends over 13 amino acids. Germline V lookup: CDR1 SGDLS, CDR2 YYNGEE. The CDR3 sequence: CASTPTEGNIQYF. CDR3 nucleotide sequence: TGTGCCAGCACCCCGACAGAAGGGAACATTCAGTACTTC.

The chain combines TRBV29-1 with TRBJ2-7, with 7 bases fitting TRBD2. The CDR3 contains 14 residues. The germline gives CDR1 SQVTM, CDR2 ANQGSEA. Unmatched junction bases numbered 7, after V lost 4 bases and J lost 1 base. CDR3 sequence (DNA): TGCAGCGTTGCTGGCGGGAGAGGATCCTACGAGCAGTACTTC. This gives the protein CSVAGGRGSYEQYF.

The gene calls are TRBV27 and TRBJ2-5, with D possibly matching TRBD2 (6 bases). The CDR3 is 15 residues long. The V gene lost 2 bases and the J gene lost 5 bases, with 15 bases spanning the gap. Germline V CDR1 and CDR2: MNHEY, SMNVEV (reference sequence). The CDR3 here is CASSLGWGEPETQYF. CDR3 bases: TGTGCCAGCAGTTTAGGGTGGGGGGAACCGGAGACCCAGTACTTC.

CDR3: CASSYSSGMNTEAFF. In nucleotides, the CDR3 is TGTGCCAGCAGTTACTCGTCCGGGATGAACACTGAAGCTTTCTTT. The rearrangement links TRBV6-5 to TRBJ1-1; D remains ambiguous. Looked up from germline, CDR1 is MNHEY and CDR2 is SVGAGI. Between the trimmed V and J ends, which lost 0 bases and 0 bases, there was a span of 8 bases. There are 15 residues in the CDR3.

The chain employs TRBV7-8 and TRBJ2-5; a weak D match, TRBD1 (6 bases). The ends were cut back, 2 bases at V and 0 bases at J, with 13 bases in the middle. Germline loops: CDR1 SGHVS, CDR2 FQNEAQ. The CDR3 totals 16 residues. CDR3: CASSLKWGRNQETQYF. The CDR3 DNA reads as TGTGCCAGCAGCTTAAAGTGGGGGCGAAACCAAGAGACCCAGTACTTC.

This clonotype has a handful of counts. The chain is built from TRBV6-5 and TRBJ2-5; tentatively, D is TRBD1 (6 bases). Trimming left V 0 bases short and J 1 base short, with 9 bases between. The CDR3 consists of 15 residues. The germline CDR1 and CDR2 sequences are MNHEY and SVGAGI. The CDR3 region has the DNA TGTGCCAGCAGTTACTCCGCGGACAGCCAAGAGACCCAGTACTTC. It specifies CASSYSADSQETQYF.

This chain joins TRBV5-1 and TRBJ2-2, with D perhaps matching TRBD1 (6 bases). The germline V gene has CDR1 SGHRS and CDR2 YFSETQ. The V end was cut by 4 bases, the J end by 3 bases, with 13 bases between. The CDR3 runs 15 residues. This CDR3 is CASSPGTKDTGELFF. CDR3 coding DNA: TGCGCCAGCAGCCCCGGGACAAAGGACACCGGGGAGCTGTTTTTT.

This clonotype was seen many times. The chain links TRBV4-2 to TRBJ1-1, with D hard to call. With 0 bases removed from V and 4 bases from J, the gap between germline ends came to 12 bases. CDR1 LGHNA and CDR2 YNFKEQ come from the germline V gene. The CDR3 consists of 15 residues. CDR3 amino acids: CASSQELSGSTEAFF. The DNA for the CDR3 is TGTGCCAGCAGCCAAGAACTTTCCGGGAGCACTGAAGCTTTCTTT.

This clonotype was counted only a few times. The chain couples TRBV20-1 to TRBJ2-3, with TRBD2 matching 9 bases. The V segment lost 7 bases and the J segment 0 bases; nucleotides outside the gene matches: 8. The CDR3 totals 15 residues. The germline gives CDR1 DFQATT, CDR2 SNEGSKA (reference sequence). CDR3 sequence reads: CSGIVAGASTDTQYF. CDR3 nucleotide sequence: TGCAGTGGAATCGTAGCGGGAGCTAGCACAGATACGCAGTATTTT.

This chain joins TRBV12-3 or TRBV12-4 and TRBJ2-1; 12 nucleotides line up with TRBD2. CDR3 size: 16 residues. V lost 6 bases, J lost 5 bases, and 8 bases stayed unmatched. The CDR3 nucleotides are TGTGCCAGCAGACCTTTACTAGCGGGAGGAGACAATGAGCAGTTCTTC. Translated: CASRPLLAGGDNEQFF.

The table lists this clonotype with a few counts. This chain uses TRBV29-1 with TRBJ1-2; D not resolved. This CDR3 has 9 amino acids. The V and J ends lost 2 bases and 8 bases respectively, with 3 bases between them. Per the germline V gene, CDR1 is SQVTM and CDR2 is ANQGSEA. DNA of the CDR3: TGCAGCGTTGAAAGCGGCTACACCTTC. Translation gives CSVESGYTF.

The gene calls are TRBV5-4 and TRBJ2-1, with 7 positions matching TRBD1. V trimming: 2 bases; J trimming: 9 bases; junction bases outside the gene matches: 8. Germline CDR1 and CDR2: SGHNT and YYREEE (reference sequence). The CDR3 contains 14 residues. The CDR3 reads CASSFRQGNAEQFF. For the CDR3, the DNA is TGTGCCAGCAGCTTCCGACAGGGCAACGCTGAGCAGTTCTTC.

This chain connects TRBV5-1 to TRBJ1-2; D gene uncertain. The V end was cut by 7 bases, the J end by 4 bases, with 8 bases between. This CDR3 spans 11 amino acids. Germline V gene data show CDR1 as SGHRS and CDR2 as YFSETQ. CDR3 sequence (DNA): TGCGCCAGCCGGAGCCCCTATGGCTACACCTTC. This translates into CASRSPYGYTF.

This chain joins TRBV18 and TRBJ1-4; D not certain. There are 12 residues in the CDR3. Germline V gene lookup returns CDR1 KGHSH and CDR2 LQKENI. V lost 6 bases and J 8 bases, leaving 10 bases between the germline ends. The CDR3 protein is CASSASGEKLFF. The CDR3 nucleotides read TGTGCCAGCTCGGCCAGCGGGGAAAAACTGTTTTTT.

The chain couples TRBV5-1 to TRBJ1-1; TRBD1 agrees at 7 bases. V lost 3 bases and J lost 3; bases outside the gene matches: 5. The CDR3 length is 14 residues. Per the germline V gene, CDR1 is SGHRS and CDR2 is YFSETQ. The CDR3 reads CASSSRQGYTEAFF. The CDR3 DNA is TGCGCCAGCAGCTCCCGACAGGGATACACTGAAGCTTTCTTT. The complete variable domain, with remaining parts taken from reference TRBV5-1 and TRBJ1-1, reads KAGVTQTPRYLIKTRGQQVTLSCSPISGHRSVSWYQQTPGQGLQFLFEYFSETQRNKGNFPGRFSGRQFSNSRSEMNVSTLELGDSALYLCASSSRQGYTEAFFGQGTRLTVV.

This clonotype was counted a few times. The CDR3 DNA reads as TGTGCCAGCAACCTCGGGGCAGGGAGCTCTGGGGCCAACGTCCTGACTTTC. Its protein is CASNLGAGSSGANVLTF. The genes are TRBV16 and TRBJ2-6; the D call may be TRBD1 or TRBD2 (5 bases each). V was shortened by 7 bases and J by 0 bases, with 16 bases between the two germline ends. The CDR3 spans 17 residues. The germline V gene encodes CDR1 KGHSY and CDR2 FQNENV.

This rearrangement joins TRBV24-1 to TRBJ2-3; 12 nucleotides align to TRBD2. Germline assignment: CDR1 KGHDR and CDR2 SFDVKD. This CDR3 contains 17 residues. Trimming at V came to 3 bases and at J to 4 bases, leaving 7 bases not matched to a gene. The CDR3 is CATSDATSGGFADTQYF. The CDR3 DNA reads TGTGCCACCAGTGATGCAACTAGCGGGGGGTTCGCAGATACGCAGTATTTT.

The V and J genes are TRBV11-2 and TRBJ2-1; D remains unclear. The CDR3 consists of 15 residues. Germline values: CDR1 SGHAT, CDR2 FQNNGV. Trimming removed 8 bases from V and 3 bases from J, with 17 bases in between. The CDR3 DNA sequence: TGTGCCAGCGGACCGAGCCACCCGGTCTACAATGAGCAGTTCTTC. Encoded protein: CASGPSHPVYNEQFF. Supplemented by reference TRBV11-2 and TRBJ2-1, the full variable domain reads EAGVAQSPRYKIIEKRQSVAFWCNPISGHATLYWYQQILGQGPKLLIQFQNNGVVDDSQLPKDRFSAERLKGVDSTLKIQPAKLEDSAVYLCASGPSHPVYNEQFFGPGTRLTVL.